This entry describes one T cell receptor (beta chain). There is no known antigen for this receptor. No base quality information exists; no much larger clone differs at one position. Receptor amplification or capture employed the immunoSEQ multiplex PCR assay. For TCR sequencing, RNA was extracted from every sample and reverse transcribed into cDNA to serve as template. SuperScript III was used for first-strand cDNA synthesis, primed with a 2:1 mix of oligo-dT and random hexamers. A synthetic immune receptor repertoire was used to gauge amplification bias, and whatever bias remained was removed computationally. As for the original processing: Raw reads were preprocessed to remove errors, and CDR3 was defined by IMGT conventions from the conserved cysteine to phenylalanine. To get clonality, Shannon entropy was normalized by log2 of the number of productive unique TCRs and the result was subtracted from 1. Whether each scalp clone was CD4 or CD8 was inferred by checking scalp TCRbeta sequences against the CD4 and CD8 repertoires from sorted blood. TCRdb's version of the immuneACCESS table is confined to in-frame rearrangements and falls short of the full clone set. An unresolved V gene accounts for under half of the shortfall where checked; the remainder is of unknown origin. That table supplies the V and J calls and clone size; D and trimming were determined from the DNA. This sample is represented by about 140,000 clones; less than 65% of them were singletons. Approximately 34% of the sample belongs to the ten largest clones.

The CDR3 has 14 amino acids, counting the end cysteine and phenylalanine. The DNA shown is the 42-base CDR3, in frame from base 1. Sequences GTSNPN (CDR1) and SVGIG (CDR2) are obtained from the germline V gene (reference sequence). At the junction V is shortened by 1 base and J by 1 base, with 10 bases in between. The sample originates from a study of CD8+ T cells in alopecia areata (dated by TCRdb to the late 2010s). Broadly, across the study: In both human patients and the C3H/HeJ mouse model, the study applied high-throughput TCRbeta sequencing to look at T cell clonal expansion in alopecia areata. Scalp clonality was compared across normal scalp (n=4), patchy alopecia areata scalp (n=8), and alopecia totalis/universalis scalp (n=8). RNA came from the PAXgene miRNA kit for fixed scalp, the miRNeasy kit for PBMCs, and the RNeasy kit for mouse skin. Scalp tissue and sorted CD4+ and CD8+ peripheral blood T cells from patchy and totalis/universalis alopecia areata patients and from healthy controls were covered by human TCRbeta sequencing. Amplification of TCRbeta CDR3 regions was done by immunoSEQ multiplex PCR using 35 Vbeta forward primers and 13 Jbeta reverse primers. General findings and caveats noted by the study authors: Scalp TCR repertoire analysis is complicated because resident alphabeta T cells in normal human skin are also sequenced, whereas mouse skin is dominated by gammadelta T cells. Compared with normal scalp, lesional scalp, particularly in alopecia totalis/universalis, had higher clonality and more expanded CD8+ clones, which suggests antigenic drive. TCR sequences shared between patients were less clear than in mice, possibly partly because of HLA diversity in the patient population.

After PBMCs were isolated by density centrifugation and stained for CD3, CD4 and CD8, a FACSAria was used to sort CD4+ and CD8+ T cells. Scalp biopsies and blood samples were obtained from unaffected controls. This receptor chain uses TRBV30 and TRBJ1-1; the D gene identity is not certain. This clonotype originated in a human donor in good health. Sequencing used CD8+ T cells sorted from blood. The CDR3 protein sequence reads: CAWSAPVGNTEAFF. The DNA sequence is given as TGTGCCTGGAGTGCCCCGGTGGGGAACACTGAAGCTTTCTTT.